The 17 T cell receptor beta chains below all came from one sample that was sequenced in a study of CD8 T cells in ankylosing spondylitis. In TCRdb, the 5' RACE reads were re-called with MiXCR into one record per CDR3 protein. The sample carries 300,000 to 350,000 distinct CDR3 sequences, less than 25% recorded once. The sequencing input was blood, either unsorted or a sorted T cell fraction (not recorded which). These receptors were collected from a female donor with ankylosing spondylitis or in good health (not recorded which).

There are a few counts of this clonotype. The CDR3 region is CSASVAGVEDTQYF. The CDR3 DNA sequence: TGCAGTGCTAGCGTAGCGGGAGTTGAAGATACGCAGTATTTT. This chain connects TRBV20-1 to TRBJ2-3; 9 bases fit TRBD2. The V segment lost 3 bases and the J segment 5 bases; nucleotides outside the gene matches: 6. CDR3 length: 14 amino acids. Germline CDR1 and CDR2: DFQATT and SNEGSKA (reference sequence).

The chain uses TRBV6-6 and TRBJ2-5, with 7 bases fitting TRBD1. The length of the CDR3 is 15 residues. Germline V gene lookup returns CDR1 MNHNY and CDR2 SVGAGI (reference sequence). V was clipped by 5 bases and J by 5 bases; unmatched bases: 11. The CDR3 reads CASSIPPGQRETQYF. The CDR3 DNA reads TGTGCCAGCAGTATTCCTCCGGGACAGAGGGAGACCCAGTACTTC.

This chain joins TRBV12-3 or TRBV12-4 and TRBJ2-5, with D possibly being TRBD1 or TRBD2 (5 bases each). This CDR3 region has 12 residues. Trimming took 4 bases from V and 5 from J, leaving 8 bases between them. The CDR3 spells CASSWGLETQYF. The CDR3 DNA is TGTGCCAGCAGTTGGGGGTTGGAGACCCAGTACTTC.

The gene calls are TRBV9 and TRBJ2-2; D is uncertain. V lost 0 bases and J 1 base, leaving 4 bases between the germline ends. The CDR3 length is 14 residues. Germline V lookup: CDR1 SGDLS, CDR2 YYNGEE. CDR3 sequence reads: CASSVVGNTGELFF. Here the CDR3 DNA reads TGTGCCAGCAGCGTAGTAGGGAACACCGGGGAGCTGTTTTTT.

The rearrangement uses TRBV9 and TRBJ2-3, with 9 bases lining up with TRBD2. Germline assignment: CDR1 SGDLS and CDR2 YYNGEE. V trimming: 4 bases; J trimming: 4 bases; junction bases outside the gene matches: 10. This CDR3 spans 16 amino acids. The CDR3 protein is CASSRRGVAGADTQYF. In DNA form, the CDR3 reads TGTGCCAGCAGCCGCCGAGGGGTAGCGGGAGCAGATACGCAGTATTTT.

This clonotype has a handful of counts. J is TRBJ2-7 and V is TRBV11-2; D perhaps matches TRBD1 (6 bases). The CDR3 contains 13 residues. Germline V CDR1 and CDR2: SGHAT, FQNNGV. Trimming took 7 bases from V and 7 from J, leaving 17 bases between them. Here the CDR3 reads CASKRGRGKEQYF. DNA for the CDR3: TGTGCCAGCAAACGGGGCAGGGGAAAGGAGCAGTACTTC.

The CDR3 coding sequence is TGTGCCACCAGCAGAGTTGGGGCCTACTACGAGCAGTACTTC. As protein: CATSRVGAYYEQYF. The chain has TRBV15 and TRBJ2-7; TRBD1 might be the D (5 bases). V dropped 1 base and J dropped 3 bases, with 10 bases sitting between them. The CDR3 runs to 14 residues. Germline V gives CDR1 LNHNV, CDR2 YYDKDF (reference sequence).

This clonotype was seen many times. This sequence joins TRBV12-3 or TRBV12-4 and TRBJ2-1; TRBD2 aligns across 9 bases. Germline trimming cut 3 bases from V and 3 bases from J; bases unmatched to any gene: 3. The CDR3 runs 15 residues. For the CDR3, the DNA is TGTGCCAGCAGTTTGTCTAGCGGGAACTACAATGAGCAGTTCTTC. This sequence encodes CASSLSSGNYNEQFF.

This clonotype was counted once. V is TRBV20-1 and J is TRBJ2-5, with D tentatively TRBD1 (5 bases). The CDR3 is made up of 15 amino acids. The ends were cut back, 6 bases at V and 5 bases at J, with 22 bases in the middle. The V gene's germline CDR1 is DFQATT and CDR2 SNEGSKA (reference sequence). The DNA for the CDR3 is TGCAGTGCATCATTGGACATGGGGTCAGGGGAGACCCAGTACTTC. This codes for CSASLDMGSGETQYF.

The sample holds a few counts of this clonotype. The V call is TRBV18, the J call TRBJ2-7, with 10 bases aligning to TRBD2. This CDR3 is 15 amino acids long. The J segment lost 4 bases and the V segment lost 3 bases, leaving 6 bases of the junction unmatched. Germline values: CDR1 KGHSH, CDR2 LQKENI. In nucleotides, the CDR3 is TGTGCCAGCTCACCGGTTCCGACTAGCGGGTACGAGCAGTACTTC. It translates to CASSPVPTSGYEQYF.

This clonotype was seen ten or more times. The chain is built from TRBV20-1 and TRBJ2-5, with 9 bases fitting TRBD1. CDR3 length equals 13 residues. J gave up 1 base and V 6 bases, and 3 bases lay outside the gene matches. The germline V gene has CDR1 DFQATT and CDR2 SNEGSKA (reference sequence). CDR3 residues: CSARTGAQETQYF. CDR3 DNA sequence: TGCAGTGCGCGGACAGGGGCCCAAGAGACCCAGTACTTC.

Only a few counts were recorded for this clonotype. This chain links TRBV7-2 with TRBJ1-6; 9 bases match TRBD1. This CDR3 has 15 residues. Per germline, CDR1 SGHTA and CDR2 FQGNSA. Trimming removed 11 bases from V and 7 bases from J; junction bases left unmatched: 12. CDR3 loop: CAGRDRVGGNSPLHF. The DNA of the CDR3 is TGTGCCGGGAGGGACAGGGTGGGGGGGAATTCACCCCTCCACTTT. The full variable domain, its missing parts supplied by reference TRBV7-2 and TRBJ1-6, is GAGVSQSPSNKVTEKGKDVELRCDPISGHTALYWYRQSLGQGLEFLIYFQGNSAPDKSGLPSDRFSAERTGGSVSTLTIQRTQQEDSAVYLCAGRDRVGGNSPLHFGNGTRLTVT.

This chain joins TRBV7-9 and TRBJ1-1; D not resolved. The CDR3 totals 15 residues. Trimming stripped 0 bases from V and 5 bases from J, with 13 bases between. Germline-derived CDR1 and CDR2 are SEHNR and FQNEAQ (reference sequence). CDR3 amino acids: CASSLAVGRITEAFF. CDR3 sequence (DNA): TGTGCCAGCAGCTTAGCAGTAGGGAGGATTACTGAAGCTTTCTTT. Using reference TRBV7-9 and TRBJ1-1 for the parts outside the CDR3, the full variable domain is DTGVSQNPRHKITKRGQNVTFRCDPISEHNRLYWYRQTLGQGPEFLTYFQNEAQLEKSRLLSDRFSAERPKGSFSTLEIQRTEQGDSAMYLCASSLAVGRITEAFFGQGTRLTVV.

The sample holds a few counts of this clonotype. The genes are TRBV28 and TRBJ2-7; no definite D call. This CDR3 contains 15 residues. Deletions cut 6 bases from V and 0 bases from J, with 15 bases between. Germline CDR1 is MDHEN and CDR2 is SYDVKM. CDR3 sequence: CASSSLGPSSYEQYF. CDR3 DNA sequence: TGTGCCAGCAGCTCTCTCGGGCCCAGCTCCTACGAGCAGTACTTC.

The rearrangement links TRBV27 to TRBJ2-5, with D perhaps given as TRBD1 or TRBD2 (7 bases each). This CDR3 contains 17 residues. Germline-derived CDR1 and CDR2 are MNHEY and SMNVEV (reference sequence). V lost 7 bases and J lost 6, with 27 bases in between. DNA of the CDR3: TGTGCCAGCACTTCTCTTCAGGGGGGCGGGAGTAAAAAGACCCAGTACTTC. Translating it yields CASTSLQGGGSKKTQYF.

The rearrangement uses TRBV6-2 or TRBV6-3 and TRBJ2-7, with 10 bases fitting TRBD2. The length of the CDR3 is 17 residues. With 2 bases clipped from V and 1 base from J, the junction kept 8 bases outside the gene matches. Germline V gene data show CDR1 as MNHEY and CDR2 as SVGEGT. CDR3: CASSYLRTSGVSYEQYF. The CDR3 coding sequence is TGTGCCAGCAGTTACCTCCGGACTAGCGGTGTTTCCTACGAGCAGTACTTC.

At least ten counts were recorded for this clonotype. This sequence joins TRBV12-3 or TRBV12-4 and TRBJ1-6; D gene unclear. Trimming shortened V by 3 bases and J by 8 bases, and 8 bases separated the two germline ends. CDR3 length equals 13 residues. CDR3 DNA sequence: TGTGCCAGCAGTTTTAACAGTGATTCACCCCTCCACTTT. Residues: CASSFNSDSPLHF.